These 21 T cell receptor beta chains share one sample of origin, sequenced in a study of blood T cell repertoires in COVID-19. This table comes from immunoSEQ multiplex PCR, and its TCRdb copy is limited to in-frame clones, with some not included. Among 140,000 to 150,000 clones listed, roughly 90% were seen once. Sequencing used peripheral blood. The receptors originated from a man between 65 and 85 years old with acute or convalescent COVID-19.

CDR3 in amino acids: CSVLGGTTDTQYF. The CDR3, as DNA: TGCAGCGTTTTGGGCGGGACCACAGATACGCAGTATTTT. The rearrangement uses TRBV29-1 and TRBJ2-3; D perhaps matches TRBD2 (6 bases). CDR1 and CDR2 from the germline V gene are SQVTM and ANQGSEA. CDR3 length: 13 residues. The V end lost 5 bases, the J end lost 2 bases, and 11 bases lay between the germline ends.

In DNA, the CDR3 is TGTGCCAGTAGTTCCTCTAGCGGGGGGGGAGAGACCCAGTACTTC. Translation: CASSSSSGGGETQYF. V is TRBV19 and J is TRBJ2-5, with 12 bases matching TRBD2. The germline gives CDR1 LNHDA, CDR2 SQIVND (reference sequence). This CDR3 has 15 residues. Trimming took 5 bases from V and 4 from J; bases not matched to a gene: 5.

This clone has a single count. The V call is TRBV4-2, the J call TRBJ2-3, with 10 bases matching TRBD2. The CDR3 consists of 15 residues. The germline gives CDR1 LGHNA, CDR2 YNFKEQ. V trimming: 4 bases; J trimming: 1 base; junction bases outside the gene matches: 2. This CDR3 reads CASSPLAGRTDTQYF. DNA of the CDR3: TGTGCCAGCAGCCCACTAGCGGGGCGCACAGATACGCAGTATTTT.

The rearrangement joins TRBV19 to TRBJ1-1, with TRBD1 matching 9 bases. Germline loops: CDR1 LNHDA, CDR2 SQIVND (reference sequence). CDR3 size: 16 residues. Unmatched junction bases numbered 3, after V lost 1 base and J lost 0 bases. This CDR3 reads CASSIVTGGMNTEAFF. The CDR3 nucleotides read TGTGCCAGTAGTATAGTCACAGGGGGCATGAACACTGAAGCTTTCTTT.

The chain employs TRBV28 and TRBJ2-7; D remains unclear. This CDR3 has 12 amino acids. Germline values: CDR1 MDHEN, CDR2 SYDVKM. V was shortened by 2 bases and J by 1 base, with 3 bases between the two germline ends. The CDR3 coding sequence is TGTGCCAGCAGTTTACTATCCTACGAGCAGTACTTC. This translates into CASSLLSYEQYF.

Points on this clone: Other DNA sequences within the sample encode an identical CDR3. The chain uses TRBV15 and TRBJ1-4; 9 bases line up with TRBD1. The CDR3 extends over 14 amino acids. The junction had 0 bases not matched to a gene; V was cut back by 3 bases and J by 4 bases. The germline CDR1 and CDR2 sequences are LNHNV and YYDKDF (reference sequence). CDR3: CATSRGQGNEKLFF. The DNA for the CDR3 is TGTGCCACCAGCAGGGGACAGGGTAATGAAAAACTGTTTTTT. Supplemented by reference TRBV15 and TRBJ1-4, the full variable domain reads DAMVIQNPRYQVTQFGKPVTLSCSQTLNHNVMYWYQQKSSQAPKLLFHYYDKDFNNEADTPDNFQSRRPNTSFCFLDIRSPGLGDTAMYLCATSRGQGNEKLFFGSGTQLSVL.

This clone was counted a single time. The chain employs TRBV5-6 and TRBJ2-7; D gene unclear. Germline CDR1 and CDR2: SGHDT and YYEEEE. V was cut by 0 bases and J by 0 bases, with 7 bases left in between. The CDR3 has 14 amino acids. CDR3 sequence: CASSLDPSSYEQYF. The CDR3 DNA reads TGTGCCAGCAGCTTGGATCCCAGCTCCTACGAGCAGTACTTC.

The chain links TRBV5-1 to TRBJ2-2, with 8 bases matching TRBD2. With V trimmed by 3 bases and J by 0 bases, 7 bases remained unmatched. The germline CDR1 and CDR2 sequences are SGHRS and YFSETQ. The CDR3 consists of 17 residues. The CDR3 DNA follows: TGCGCCAGCAGCTCAACTAGCGGAAACTCGAACACCGGGGAGCTGTTTTTT. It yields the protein CASSSTSGNSNTGELFF.

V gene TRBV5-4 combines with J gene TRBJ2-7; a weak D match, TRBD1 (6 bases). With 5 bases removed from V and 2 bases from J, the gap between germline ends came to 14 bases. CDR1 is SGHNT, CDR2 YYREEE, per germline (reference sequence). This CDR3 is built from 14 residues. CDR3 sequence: CASSYNRDPYEQYF. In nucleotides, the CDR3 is TGTGCCAGCAGTTATAACAGGGACCCCTACGAGCAGTACTTC.

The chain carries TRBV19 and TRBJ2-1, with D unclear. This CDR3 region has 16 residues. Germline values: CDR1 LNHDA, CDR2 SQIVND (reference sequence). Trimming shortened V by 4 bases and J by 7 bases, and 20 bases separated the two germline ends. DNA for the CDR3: TGTGCCAGTAGTAAGAACGCCCAAACGCGCGAGAATGAGCAGTTCTTC. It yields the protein CASSKNAQTRENEQFF. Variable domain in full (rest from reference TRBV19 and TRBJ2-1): DGGITQSPKYLFRKEGQNVTLSCEQNLNHDAMYWYRQDPGQGLRLIYYSQIVNDFQKGDIAEGYSVSREKKESFPLTVTSAQKNPTAFYLCASSKNAQTRENEQFFGPGTRLTVL.

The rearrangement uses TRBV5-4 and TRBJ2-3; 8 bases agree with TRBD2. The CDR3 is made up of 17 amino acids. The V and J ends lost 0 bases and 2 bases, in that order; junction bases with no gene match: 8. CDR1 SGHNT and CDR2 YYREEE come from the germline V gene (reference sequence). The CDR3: CASSLALAGSDTDTQYF. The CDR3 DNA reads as TGTGCCAGCAGCTTGGCGTTAGCGGGGTCAGACACAGATACGCAGTATTTT. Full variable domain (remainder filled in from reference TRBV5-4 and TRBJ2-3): ETGVTQSPTHLIKTRGQQVTLRCSSQSGHNTVSWYQQALGQGPQFIFQYYREEENGRGNFPPRFSGLQFPNYSSELNVNALELDDSALYLCASSLALAGSDTDTQYFGPGTRLTVL.

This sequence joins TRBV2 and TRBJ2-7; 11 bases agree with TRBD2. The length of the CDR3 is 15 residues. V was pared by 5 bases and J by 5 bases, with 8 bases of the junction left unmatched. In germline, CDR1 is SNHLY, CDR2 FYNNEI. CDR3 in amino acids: CASSSTSGSNNEQYF. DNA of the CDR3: TGTGCCAGCAGTTCAACTAGCGGGAGTAACAACGAGCAGTACTTC. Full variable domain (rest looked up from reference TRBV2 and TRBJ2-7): EPEVTQTPSHQVTQMGQEVILRCVPISNHLYFYWYRQILGQKVEFLVSFYNNEISEKSEIFDDQFSVERPDGSNFTLKIRSTKLEDSAMYFCASSSTSGSNNEQYFGPGTRLTVT.

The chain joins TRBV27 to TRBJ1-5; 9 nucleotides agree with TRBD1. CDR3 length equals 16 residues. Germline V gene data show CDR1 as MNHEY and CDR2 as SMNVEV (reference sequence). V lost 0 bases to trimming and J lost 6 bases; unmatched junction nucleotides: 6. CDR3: CASSLSAGTGIQPQHF. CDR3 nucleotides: TGTGCCAGCAGTTTATCTGCCGGGACAGGGATTCAGCCCCAGCATTTT.

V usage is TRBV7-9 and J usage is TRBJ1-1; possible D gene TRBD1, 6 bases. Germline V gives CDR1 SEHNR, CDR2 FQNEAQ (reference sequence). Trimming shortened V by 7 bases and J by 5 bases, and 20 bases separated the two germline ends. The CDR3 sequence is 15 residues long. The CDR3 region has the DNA TGTGCCAGCACCTCTCCGGGACACCGGAATACTGAAGCTTTCTTT. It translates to CASTSPGHRNTEAFF.

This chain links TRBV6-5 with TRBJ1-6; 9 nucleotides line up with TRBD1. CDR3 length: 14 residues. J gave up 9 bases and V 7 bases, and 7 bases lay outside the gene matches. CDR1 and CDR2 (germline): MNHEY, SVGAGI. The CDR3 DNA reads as TGTGCCAGCACCTGGACAGGGGACGCTTCACCCCTCCACTTT. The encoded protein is CASTWTGDASPLHF.

In DNA, the CDR3 is TGTGCCAGCAGTACCCCGGGACAGTCCTCCTACGAGCAGTACTTC. Encoded protein: CASSTPGQSSYEQYF. The chain joins TRBV6-6 to TRBJ2-7, with 7 bases lining up with TRBD1. Germline CDR1 and CDR2: MNHNY and SVGAGI (reference sequence). The CDR3 covers 15 residues. V lost 5 bases to trimming and J lost 0 bases; unmatched junction nucleotides: 7.

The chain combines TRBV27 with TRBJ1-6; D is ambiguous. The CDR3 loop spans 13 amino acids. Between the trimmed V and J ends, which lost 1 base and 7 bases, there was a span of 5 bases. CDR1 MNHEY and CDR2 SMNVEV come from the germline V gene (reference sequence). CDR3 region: CASSLLGNSPLHF. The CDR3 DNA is TGTGCCAGCAGTTTATTGGGCAATTCACCCCTCCACTTT.

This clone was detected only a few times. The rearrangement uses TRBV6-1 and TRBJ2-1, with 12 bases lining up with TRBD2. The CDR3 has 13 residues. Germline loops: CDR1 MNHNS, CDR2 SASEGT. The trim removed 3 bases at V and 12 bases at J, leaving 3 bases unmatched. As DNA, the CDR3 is TGTGCCAGCAGTGAGACTAGCGGGGGAGGGCAGTTCTTC. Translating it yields CASSETSGGGQFF.

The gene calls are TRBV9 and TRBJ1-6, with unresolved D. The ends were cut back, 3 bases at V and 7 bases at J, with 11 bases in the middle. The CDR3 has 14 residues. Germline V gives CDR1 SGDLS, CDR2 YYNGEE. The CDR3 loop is CASSGRYANSPLHF. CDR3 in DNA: TGTGCCAGCAGCGGCCGCTACGCCAATTCACCCCTCCACTTT. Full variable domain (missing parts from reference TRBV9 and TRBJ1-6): DSGVTQTPKHLITATGQRVTLRCSPRSGDLSVYWYQQSLDQGLQFLIQYYNGEERAKGNILERFSAQQFPDLHSELNLSSLELGDSALYFCASSGRYANSPLHFGNGTRLTVT.

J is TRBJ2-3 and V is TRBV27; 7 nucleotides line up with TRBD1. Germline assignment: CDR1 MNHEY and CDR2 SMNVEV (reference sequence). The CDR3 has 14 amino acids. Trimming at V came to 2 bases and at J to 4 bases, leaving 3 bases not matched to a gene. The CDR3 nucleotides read TGTGCCAGCAGTTTAACACAGGGGTCAGATACGCAGTATTTT. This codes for CASSLTQGSDTQYF.

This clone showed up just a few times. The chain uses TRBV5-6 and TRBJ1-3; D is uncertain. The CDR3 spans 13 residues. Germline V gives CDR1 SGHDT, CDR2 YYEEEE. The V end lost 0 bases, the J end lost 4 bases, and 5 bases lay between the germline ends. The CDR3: CASSLALGNTIYF. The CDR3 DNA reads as TGTGCCAGCAGCTTGGCACTGGGAAACACCATATATTTT.